This TCR beta chain came from a study of cytomegalovirus exposure and HLA in healthy donors. About this clone: Its antigen remains unidentified.

The CDR3 runs to 15 residues. V lost 3 bases and J lost 2, with 11 bases in between. Germline CDR1 WSHSY, CDR2 SAAADI. Nominal health characterized the donors when sampled, though unrecorded immune exposures were likely. The PCR had 60 Vbeta and 13 Jbeta primers. Here immunoSEQ multiplex PCR was the method, and the copy in TCRdb shows in-frame clones only, minus some. The repertoire consists of 160,000 or so clones, with approximately 81% occurring once and the leading ten covering 1% to 1.5%. Study observations and caveats: In all likelihood, a cluster of highly shared sequence variants was a sequencing artifact. Later analysis indicated greater clonal expansion among HLA-associated TCR beta chains than among equally common other chains.

This sequence was found in a man in his fifties in good health and CMV-seropositive. Sequencing input: PBMCs. The chain uses TRBV10-2 and TRBJ1-5, with D tentatively TRBD1 (5 bases). CDR3 nucleotide sequence: TGCGCCAGCAGTGACTCAGGGAGGCGCAATCAGCCCCAGCATTTT. As protein: CASSDSGRRNQPQHF.